The T cell receptor beta chain under discussion was sequenced for a study of CD8 T cells in ankylosing spondylitis. Overall study findings and caveats: Roughly eight highly homologous variants made up a TCR beta motif that seemed to typify ankylosing spondylitis blood. Earlier literature documents some of the motif variants in reactive arthritis synovial fluid and blood.

This clonotype has just a few counts. The target antigen is unknown. In making TCR beta libraries, quantitative 5'-RACE with molecular barcodes was used. One entry per CDR3 protein results from TCRdb running MiXCR on the 5' RACE reads. Here the sample spans fewer than 550,000 distinct CDR3 sequences, approximately 5% being singletons. The sample was blood, either unsorted or a sorted T cell fraction (not recorded which). The receptor was isolated from a male donor with ankylosing spondylitis.

The CDR3 loop is CASSFRQGWTYEQYF. DNA of the CDR3: TGTGCCAGCAGCTTTCGACAGGGGTGGACCTACGAGCAGTACTTC. V and J are TRBV5-6 and TRBJ2-7; 8 nucleotides match TRBD1. Germline V gene data show CDR1 as SGHDT and CDR2 as YYEEEE. V lost 2 bases to trimming and J lost 2 bases; unmatched junction nucleotides: 6. The CDR3 has 15 residues.